Following are 4 T cell receptor beta chains from one sample sequenced in a study of T cell repertoires in cytomegalovirus infection. TCRdb redid the calling of the reads with MiXCR, one entry per CDR3 protein. The sample holds about 920,000 distinct CDR3 sequences, around 32% seen once. Their antigen targets remain unknown. The material was cultured CD8+ T cells from PBMCs, obtained from culture after CMV antigen stimulation. The receptors stem from a human donor in good health (CMV status not recorded). Some clones in this sample may be carry-over from other donors' samples.

V is TRBV27 and J is TRBJ2-1, with D unresolved. The CDR3 covers 16 residues. Looked up from germline, CDR1 is MNHEY and CDR2 is SMNVEV (reference sequence). Trimming took off 7 bases at V and 6 bases at J, with 22 bases between the two ends. The CDR3 protein is CASTPLFDSDFNEQFF. The CDR3 DNA sequence: TGTGCCAGCACCCCCCTGTTTGACTCTGACTTCAATGAGCAGTTCTTC.

This clonotype was counted many times. The chain joins TRBV7-6 to TRBJ1-5; no reliable D call. CDR1 is SGHVS, CDR2 FNYEAQ, per germline. The CDR3 sequence is 13 residues long. Trimming removed 1 base at V and 5 bases at J, with 6 bases between. This CDR3 is CASSLGTDQPQHF. CDR3 DNA: TGTGCCAGCAGCTTAGGGACTGATCAGCCCCAGCATTTT.

This chain joins TRBV24-1 and TRBJ2-2, with unresolved D. Per germline, CDR1 KGHDR and CDR2 SFDVKD. The ends were cut back, 6 bases at V and 4 bases at J, with 5 bases in the middle. The CDR3 length is 12 residues. The CDR3 sequence: CATSWGTGELFF. Here the CDR3 DNA reads TGTGCCACCAGTTGGGGCACCGGGGAGCTGTTTTTT.

The chain couples TRBV19 to TRBJ1-5; a possible D gene is TRBD1 (5 bases). The CDR3 covers 13 residues. From germline, CDR1 is LNHDA and CDR2 SQIVND (reference sequence). V lost 5 bases and J lost 4, with 9 bases in between. In DNA, the CDR3 is TGTGCCAGTAGTCCGACAGTGAATCAGCCCCAGCATTTT. Protein: CASSPTVNQPQHF.